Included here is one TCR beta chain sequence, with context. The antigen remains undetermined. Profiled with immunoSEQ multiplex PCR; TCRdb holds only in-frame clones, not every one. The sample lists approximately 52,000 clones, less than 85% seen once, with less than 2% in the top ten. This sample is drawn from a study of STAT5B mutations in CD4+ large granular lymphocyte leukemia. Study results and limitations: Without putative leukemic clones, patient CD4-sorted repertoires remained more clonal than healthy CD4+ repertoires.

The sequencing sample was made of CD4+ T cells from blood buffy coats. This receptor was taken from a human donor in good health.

The CDR3 sequence: CASRDITVAISPLHF. The CDR3 DNA reads as TGTGCCAGCAGGGATATTACAGTCGCCATCTCACCCCTCCACTTT. The chain is built from TRBV2 and TRBJ1-6; no clear D gene. The CDR3 spans 15 residues. The germline V gene encodes CDR1 SNHLY and CDR2 FYNNEI. Trimming left V 6 bases short and J 10 bases short, with 19 bases between.